This T cell receptor beta chain came from a study of T cell responses to AZD1222 COVID-19 vaccine. The study's findings and limits: Only a handful of AZD1222 recipients, roughly 6 in all, had baseline seropositivity. Mostly white British, mostly female donors; authors suggested clonal diversity may be underestimated. As reported, nearly half of all spike-specific TCRs target variant regions that are unmutated.

Worth noting for this clone: The antigen remains unidentified.

Some clones are missing from TCRdb's copy, which holds only in-frame ones; the method was immunoSEQ multiplex PCR. This table has approximately 80,000 clones, 80% appearing once. The CDR3 is 15 amino acids. CDR1 is MDHEN and CDR2 is SYDVKM in the germline V gene. V trimming: 6 bases; J trimming: 2 bases; junction bases outside the gene matches: 9. V is TRBV28 and J is TRBJ1-1; 7 bases fit TRBD1. The sequence derives from an adult in good health. The sample was peripheral blood, taken on day 0 of AZD1222 vaccination. The CDR3 coding sequence is TGTGCCAGCAGATCTTCAAGGGGGCGAAACACTGAAGCTTTCTTT. This encodes CASRSSRGRNTEAFF.